The clone carrying this TCR beta chain has a count of ten or more. Its antigen is not identified. Amplification of TCR beta CDR3 regions used RNA as the template. During a first-round RT-PCR of the TCR CDR3, the HTBI primer set was used. Each CDR3 protein is one row after TCRdb ran MiXCR on the multiplex PCR reads. This sample carries about 640,000 distinct CDR3 sequences, more than 12% of them seen once, and the ten largest clones take around an eighth. The data derive from a study of T cells in Graves' hyperthyroidism and ophthalmopathy. Findings of the study overall: A model using 13 V-J features told ophthalmopathy apart from stable hyperthyroidism. In validation, the model predicted ophthalmopathy. These predictions came a median approximately six months before onset. Most thyroid clonotypes with frequency above 0.001 were detected in blood.

The sequencing input was blood. The clonotype comes from a woman between 50 and 59 years old with Graves' ophthalmopathy.

CDR3 in DNA: TGTGCCAGCTCACCACCAGGACAGGTTTTGGACTATGGCTACACCTTC. Translated, it gives CASSPPGQVLDYGYTF. The chain couples TRBV18 to TRBJ1-2, with TRBD1 matching over 7 bases. This CDR3 contains 16 residues. The V segment lost 0 bases and the J segment 3 bases; nucleotides outside the gene matches: 7. CDR1 KGHSH and CDR2 LQKENI come from the germline V gene.